The 3 T cell receptor beta chains below were found in one sample sequenced in a study of T cells after yellow fever vaccination. TCRdb ran MiXCR on the 5' RACE reads and lists one entry per CDR3 protein. The table records approximately 250,000 distinct CDR3 sequences, about 5.2% of them present only once. This sample comprised CD4+ T cells sorted from PBMCs, obtained on the day of the yellow fever booster vaccination. These receptors were taken from a young man who received the YFV17D yellow fever vaccine.

There are a few counts of this clonotype. V is TRBV20-1 and J is TRBJ2-3; the D is unclear. In germline, CDR1 is DFQATT, CDR2 SNEGSKA (reference sequence). Trimming left V 5 bases short and J 2 bases short, with 11 bases between. This CDR3 region has 13 residues. As DNA, the CDR3 is TGCAGTGCTGGATCGCTCGACACAGATACGCAGTATTTT. Protein: CSAGSLDTDTQYF.

The chain carries TRBV7-2 and TRBJ2-5; possibly TRBD1 or TRBD2 for D (7 bases each). Germline V CDR1 and CDR2: SGHTA, FQGNSA. CDR3 length equals 17 residues. V lost 5 bases and J 2 bases, leaving 21 bases between the germline ends. This CDR3 is CASSRARGGAGQETQYF. CDR3 DNA: TGTGCCAGCAGCCGAGCCAGGGGGGGGGCAGGGCAAGAGACCCAGTACTTC.

The rearrangement joins TRBV3-1 to TRBJ2-7; D is unclear. The CDR3 length is 14 residues. Per the germline V gene, CDR1 is LGHDT and CDR2 is YNNKEL (reference sequence). The V end lost 4 bases, the J end lost 6 bases, and 16 bases lay between the germline ends. CDR3 DNA: TGTGCCAGCAGCCCTCAACTTGAACCGGGCGAGCAGTACTTC. It is translated as CASSPQLEPGEQYF.